These 24 T cell receptor beta chains originate from one sample sequenced in a study of T cells expressing NK-cell markers. TCRdb reanalyzed the 5' RACE reads and collapses them to one entry per CDR3 protein, without DNA. This listing includes about 450,000 distinct CDR3 sequences. Sample: blood T cells: a sorted CD56 or NKG2C T cell subset, CD4+ or CD8+ T cells, or bulk PBMC T cells (not recorded which). The origin of the receptors is a woman between 18 and 70 years old in good health.

This chain connects TRBV5-1 to TRBJ2-1; TCRdb's D gene call, TRBD1, goes unchecked for lack of DNA. Per germline, CDR1 SGHRS and CDR2 YFSETQ. The CDR3 extends over 14 amino acids. CDR3 protein: CASSFNRPYNEQFF.

This chain uses TRBV5-1 with TRBJ2-3; the D gene TCRdb calls, TRBD1, cannot be checked with no DNA. Germline V gene lookup returns CDR1 SGHRS and CDR2 YFSETQ. CDR3 size: 16 residues. The CDR3 region is CASSLDRGPPLGGQYF.

CDR3 sequence: CSARSNPNNSPLHF. The rearrangement links TRBV20-1 to TRBJ1-6. The CDR3 is 14 residues long. Germline CDR1 and CDR2: DFQATT and SNEGSKA (reference sequence).

This chain joins TRBV18 and TRBJ2-7. Germline V lookup: CDR1 KGHSH, CDR2 LQKENI. The CDR3 spans 15 residues. The CDR3 region is CASSRRDRGSYEQYF.

The chain combines TRBV4-1 with TRBJ1-5. CDR1 and CDR2 from the germline V gene are MGHRA and YSYEKL. The CDR3 has 14 amino acids. CDR3 loop: CASSQDILRQPQHF.

This chain links TRBV6-1 with TRBJ2-5; the D call from TCRdb, TRBD1, cannot be confirmed without DNA. CDR1 and CDR2 (germline): MNHNS, SASEGT. The CDR3 spans 17 residues. Here the CDR3 reads CASSLHLDRVTRETQYF.

The chain combines TRBV12-3 or TRBV12-4 with TRBJ2-7. This CDR3 has 14 residues. The CDR3: CASSIAGGAYEQYF.

The V call is TRBV6-5, the J call TRBJ2-5; there is no DNA to check the TCRdb D call of TRBD1. CDR1 MNHEY and CDR2 SVGAGI come from the germline V gene. The CDR3 extends over 14 amino acids. The CDR3 spells CASSYSQGRETQYF.

The rearrangement links TRBV12-3 or TRBV12-4 to TRBJ2-1; TCRdb lists TRBD2, though no DNA is available to test this call. The length of the CDR3 is 14 residues. Here the CDR3 reads CASSFDGRLNEQFF.

The V gene is TRBV5-1, the J gene TRBJ2-7; there is no DNA to check the TCRdb D call of TRBD2. Germline V gene lookup returns CDR1 SGHRS and CDR2 YFSETQ. This CDR3 is built from 14 residues. The CDR3: CASSLTSGFYEQYF.

V and J are TRBV20-1 and TRBJ1-6. The CDR3 length is 15 residues. Per the germline V gene, CDR1 is DFQATT and CDR2 is SNEGSKA (reference sequence). The CDR3 sequence: CSARRGSSYNSPLHF.

J is TRBJ1-1 and V is TRBV6-1; TCRdb's D gene call, TRBD1, goes unchecked for lack of DNA. The V gene's germline CDR1 is MNHNS and CDR2 SASEGT. The CDR3 is 13 amino acids. CDR3 residues: CASSRGQLTEAFF.

J is TRBJ2-1 and V is TRBV12-3 or TRBV12-4; the TRBD1 assignment by TCRdb is unverifiable without DNA. The CDR3 totals 13 residues. Here the CDR3 reads CASSRAGRNEQFF.

The chain is built from TRBV7-6 and TRBJ2-1; the D gene TCRdb calls, TRBD2, cannot be checked with no DNA. The CDR3 consists of 19 residues. Germline CDR1 and CDR2: SGHVS and FNYEAQ. The CDR3: CASSLTSGSPRSSYNEQFF.

The chain recombines TRBV4-3 with TRBJ1-2. The CDR3 extends over 16 amino acids. Germline-derived CDR1 and CDR2 are LGHNA and YSLEER. The CDR3 reads CASSQDSFSHNYGYTF.

The gene calls are TRBV10-3 and TRBJ1-5; TCRdb designates TRBD1, a call that cannot be tested without DNA. The CDR3 extends over 15 amino acids. Germline-derived CDR1 and CDR2 are ENHRY and SYGVKD. CDR3 residues: CAISDNRVSNQPQHF.

J is TRBJ2-2 and V is TRBV4-3; TCRdb's D call, TRBD2, is unchecked because there is no DNA. CDR1 is LGHNA, CDR2 YSLEER, per germline. CDR3 length equals 14 residues. The CDR3 region is CASSQGLAGGELFF.

V is TRBV10-3 and J is TRBJ1-5. The CDR3 is 13 amino acids. Per germline, CDR1 ENHRY and CDR2 SYGVKD. CDR3 protein: CAISDRASEPQHF.

This rearrangement joins TRBV29-1 to TRBJ1-5; TCRdb names TRBD1, which stays unverified in the absence of DNA. The CDR3 has 12 residues. CDR1 is SQVTM, CDR2 ANQGSEA, per germline. The chain's CDR3 is CSVVGPNQPQHF.

The V gene is TRBV21-1, the J gene TRBJ2-1; the TCRdb call, TRBD1, lacks DNA for checking. TRBV21-1 counts as a pseudogene. The CDR3 runs 14 residues. This chain's CDR3 is CASIKGASNNEQFF.

This chain uses TRBV3-1 with TRBJ1-1; no DNA is available, so the TRBD1 call from TCRdb remains unchecked. The CDR3 is 12 amino acids. Germline values: CDR1 LGHDT, CDR2 YNNKEL (reference sequence). This CDR3 reads CASSHEDREAFF.

The CDR3: CSARAPGHPEQFF. The chain links TRBV20-1 to TRBJ2-1; TCRdb selects TRBD1, and the lack of DNA leaves this call unchecked. The CDR3 spans 13 residues. In germline, CDR1 is DFQATT, CDR2 SNEGSKA (reference sequence).

CDR3 residues: CASSPGGYGDAEAFF. The gene calls are TRBV4-3 and TRBJ1-1; no DNA is available, so the TRBD1 call from TCRdb remains unchecked. Germline V gives CDR1 LGHNA, CDR2 YSLEER. This CDR3 is 15 amino acids long.

This chain's CDR3 is CASSPWGSNQPQHF. This chain joins TRBV7-3 and TRBJ1-5; TCRdb proposes TRBD1, but this gene call is untestable without DNA. There are 14 residues in the CDR3. The germline gives CDR1 SGHTA, CDR2 FQGTGA.